One and the same sample provided the 25 T cell receptor beta chains below, sequenced in a study of T-cell reconstitution after alpha-beta-depleted transplantation in children. Unique molecular identifiers were used to barcode this TCRbeta library. TCRdb independently ran MiXCR on the PCR reads; one entry per CDR3 protein. The table includes about 310,000 distinct CDR3 sequences, 20% to 30% detected once. This specimen consisted of PBMCs, mostly from graft donor cells, obtained 180 days after TCRalphabeta/CD19-depleted stem cell transplant. These receptors were collected from a male patient aged 5 to 17 who had a stem cell transplant for acute lymphoblastic leukemia, so the T cells may come from the graft donor.

The chain joins TRBV29-1 to TRBJ2-1; a possible D gene is TRBD2 (5 bases). V lost 7 bases and J lost 0, with 13 bases in between. Looked up from germline, CDR1 is SQVTM and CDR2 is ANQGSEA. This CDR3 region has 14 residues. CDR3 DNA sequence: TGCAGCGGTGCTCGGAGGAGCTCCTACAATGAGCAGTTCTTC. Protein sequence: CSGARRSSYNEQFF.

This clonotype was picked up a small number of times. The V and J genes are TRBV4-1 and TRBJ1-1; possibly TRBD1 for D (5 bases). This CDR3 region has 12 residues. CDR1 is MGHRA, CDR2 YSYEKL, per germline. CDR3 in DNA: TGCGCAACTGGGGCGGGAGACACTGAAGCTTTCTTT. It codes for CATGAGDTEAFF.

Worth noting for this clonotype: Since a much larger clone is just one base distant, this may be a read error. V is TRBV5-1 and J is TRBJ2-3; TRBD2 agrees at 9 bases. Germline CDR1 is SGHRS and CDR2 is YFSETQ. The CDR3 is 15 residues long. The CDR3 here is CAGSTIAGGPDTQYF. CDR3 DNA sequence: TGCGCCGGCAGCACGATCGCGGGAGGGCCAGATACGCAGTATTTT. The complete variable domain, with remaining parts taken from reference TRBV5-1 and TRBJ2-3, reads KAGVTQTPRYLIKTRGQQVTLSCSPISGHRSVSWYQQTPGQGLQFLFEYFSETQRNKGNFPGRFSGRQFSNSRSEMNVSTLELGDSALYLCAGSTIAGGPDTQYFGPGTRLTVL.

This clonotype appeared a few times. This chain links TRBV20-1 with TRBJ1-1, with D perhaps matching TRBD1 (6 bases). This CDR3 has 11 residues. Germline CDR1 is DFQATT and CDR2 is SNEGSKA (reference sequence). V lost 5 bases, J lost 10 bases, and 14 bases lay in between. DNA for the CDR3: TGCAGTGCTCATGGGACCAGGGGAGCTTTCTTT. Translating gives CSAHGTRGAFF.

The chain carries TRBV29-1 and TRBJ2-1; D gene uncertain. Trimming removed 7 bases at V and 1 base at J, with 20 bases between. The germline CDR1 and CDR2 sequences are SQVTM and ANQGSEA. There are 16 residues in the CDR3. The CDR3 coding sequence is TGCAGCGCTCGCCTCTTGAACCGCCCGTCCTACAATGAGCAGTTCTTC. It yields the protein CSARLLNRPSYNEQFF.

This clonotype was detected a few times. The rearrangement joins TRBV11-2 to TRBJ1-2, with 9 bases that match TRBD1. Germline V CDR1 and CDR2: SGHAT, FQNNGV. Unmatched junction bases numbered 14, after V lost 0 bases and J lost 6 bases. This CDR3 comprises 18 residues. This chain's CDR3 is CASSLDPGTGSVRDGYTF. CDR3 in DNA: TGTGCCAGCAGCTTAGATCCCGGGACAGGGTCCGTGAGAGATGGCTACACCTTC.

This rearrangement joins TRBV7-9 to TRBJ1-5; the D gene is possibly TRBD1 (5 bases). Trimming removed 1 base from V and 10 bases from J, with 17 bases in between. The CDR3 sequence is 15 residues long. CDR1 SEHNR and CDR2 FQNEAQ come from the germline V gene (reference sequence). The DNA for the CDR3 is TGTGCCAGCAGCTTAGAAGGGGCACTGGGGGGACCCCAGCATTTT. Amino acids: CASSLEGALGGPQHF.

This clonotype was observed a handful of times. The V gene is TRBV5-1, the J gene TRBJ1-2; D gene unclear. The germline V gene encodes CDR1 SGHRS and CDR2 YFSETQ. V lost 0 bases to trimming and J lost 4 bases, with 7 bases between them. The CDR3 is 13 residues long. In DNA, the CDR3 is TGCGCCAGCAGCTTGGAGGTTGCCTATGGCTACACCTTC. Encoded protein: CASSLEVAYGYTF.

This clonotype was recorded at least ten times. The rearrangement uses TRBV15 and TRBJ2-5; D is perhaps TRBD1 (6 bases). The CDR3 runs 15 residues. V lost 0 bases and J 3 bases, leaving 11 bases between the germline ends. Germline assignment: CDR1 LNHNV and CDR2 YYDKDF (reference sequence). The CDR3 bases are TGTGCCACCAGCAGAGATGGACAGCCTAAAGAGACCCAGTACTTC. Residues: CATSRDGQPKETQYF.

Concerning this clonotype itself: Germline and junction disagree at one end, which may indicate a read error. The chain recombines TRBV29-1 with TRBJ2-5, with a weak D call TRBD1 (6 bases). This CDR3 contains 10 residues. Germline loops: CDR1 SQVTM, CDR2 ANQGSEA. CDR3 nucleotides: TGCAGCGTTGAAGATGAGACAGGACGGTTC. This translates into CSVEDETGRF.

The chain employs TRBV12-3 or TRBV12-4 and TRBJ2-1, with a possible D match to TRBD2 (5 bases). Between the trimmed V and J ends, which lost 3 bases and 9 bases, there was a span of 12 bases. The CDR3 length is 13 residues. The DNA of the CDR3 is TGTGCCAGCAGTTTTTTGTCGGGAACTGAGCAGTTCTTC. Translating gives CASSFLSGTEQFF.

This clonotype was counted only a few times. The V and J genes are TRBV6-5 and TRBJ1-1; TRBD1 might be the D (6 bases). CDR3 length: 14 residues. CDR1 MNHEY and CDR2 SVGAGI come from the germline V gene. V was pared by 2 bases and J by 3 bases, with 10 bases between. CDR3 nucleotides: TGTGCCAGCAGTTACGATAGGGGGGACACTGAAGCTTTCTTT. This gives the protein CASSYDRGDTEAFF.

A few counts support this clonotype. This chain joins TRBV6-5 and TRBJ2-5, with D possibly matching TRBD2 (6 bases). The V end was cut by 2 bases, the J end by 4 bases, with 11 bases between. The germline CDR1 and CDR2 sequences are MNHEY and SVGAGI. This CDR3 is built from 14 residues. Here the CDR3 DNA reads TGTGCCAGCAGTTACGCGGGAAGGGGAGAGACCCAGTACTTC. As protein: CASSYAGRGETQYF.

This chain links TRBV4-1 with TRBJ2-7, with TRBD2 identical over 9 bases. V lost 0 bases to trimming and J lost 4 bases; unmatched junction nucleotides: 7. The length of the CDR3 is 16 residues. Germline-derived CDR1 and CDR2 are MGHRA and YSYEKL. The CDR3 sequence: CASSQDRGRGSYEQYF. The CDR3 DNA reads as TGCGCCAGCAGCCAAGATCGCGGGAGGGGGTCGTACGAGCAGTACTTC.

The genes are TRBV12-3 or TRBV12-4 and TRBJ2-1, with TRBD2 as a possible D gene (6 bases). The V end was cut by 1 base, the J end by 7 bases, with 20 bases between. The length of the CDR3 is 17 residues. DNA of the CDR3: TGTGCCAGCAGTTTAGGCACGGGAGATTTTACGGGGAATGAGCAGTTCTTC. Translated: CASSLGTGDFTGNEQFF.

The CDR3 loop reads CASSVEGLSGELFF. The DNA of the CDR3 is TGTGCCAGCAGCGTAGAGGGTCTGTCCGGGGAGCTGTTTTTT. The chain uses TRBV9 and TRBJ2-2; D remains ambiguous. This CDR3 contains 14 residues. CDR1 SGDLS and CDR2 YYNGEE come from the germline V gene. Trimming removed 0 bases from V and 6 bases from J, with 9 bases in between.

This clonotype was counted a few times. The chain uses TRBV20-1 and TRBJ2-3, with 11 positions matching TRBD1. V lost 0 bases to trimming and J lost 5 bases; unmatched junction nucleotides: 7. This CDR3 has 16 residues. Germline CDR1 and CDR2: DFQATT and SNEGSKA (reference sequence). The CDR3 reads CSARDRTGGGRDTQYF. The DNA for the CDR3 is TGCAGTGCTAGAGACAGGACAGGGGGCGGTAGAGATACGCAGTATTTT.

The chain uses TRBV29-1 and TRBJ2-5; 10 bases are a match to TRBD2. This CDR3 region has 20 residues. Germline values: CDR1 SQVTM, CDR2 ANQGSEA. V dropped 5 bases and J dropped 1; count of bases not matched to a gene: 22. DNA of the CDR3: TGCAGCGTTTTTCCCCGGGATAGCGGGAGGTCGAGGGAGTCCCAAGAGACCCAGTACTTC. It encodes CSVFPRDSGRSRESQETQYF. Full variable domain (remainder filled in from reference TRBV29-1 and TRBJ2-5): SAVISQKPSRDICQRGTSLTIQCQVDSQVTMMFWYRQQPGQSLTLIATANQGSEATYESGFVIDKFPISRPNLTFSTLTVSNMSPEDSSIYLCSVFPRDSGRSRESQETQYFGPGTRLLVL.

This clonotype was recorded a few times. This chain joins TRBV5-6 and TRBJ2-3; D is unresolved. Trimming took 4 bases from V and 1 from J, leaving 16 bases between them. Looked up from germline, CDR1 is SGHDT and CDR2 is YYEEEE. CDR3 length equals 16 residues. The CDR3 region has the DNA TGTGCCAGCAGCCTTAAAACGGCGGACCGCACAGATACGCAGTATTTT. This translates into CASSLKTADRTDTQYF.

The chain combines TRBV3-1 with TRBJ1-2; tentatively, D is TRBD1 (6 bases). Germline V gene sequence: CDR1 LGHDT, CDR2 YNNKEL (reference sequence). V lost 1 base to trimming and J lost 3 bases, with 12 bases between them. The CDR3 spans 15 residues. The CDR3 DNA follows: TGTGCCAGCAGCCAAGTTCCGGGGGCCGACTATGGCTACACCTTC. Protein: CASSQVPGADYGYTF.

The rearrangement joins TRBV27 to TRBJ2-7; D is possibly TRBD2 (6 bases). The V gene lost 4 bases and the J gene lost 0 bases, with 13 bases spanning the gap. There are 15 residues in the CDR3. CDR1 MNHEY and CDR2 SMNVEV come from the germline V gene (reference sequence). CDR3 residues: CASSSPGTGSYEQYF. The CDR3 region has the DNA TGTGCCAGCAGTTCCCCCGGGACTGGCTCCTACGAGCAGTACTTC.

The chain links TRBV4-1 to TRBJ1-1; 7 bases line up with TRBD1. The CDR3 is 17 residues long. Germline trimming cut 0 bases from V and 0 bases from J; bases unmatched to any gene: 7. Germline CDR1 MGHRA, CDR2 YSYEKL. CDR3 in amino acids: CASSQDPNRGLNTEAFF. For the CDR3, the DNA is TGCGCCAGCAGCCAAGATCCCAACAGGGGATTGAACACTGAAGCTTTCTTT.

The J gene is TRBJ1-4, the V gene TRBV6-1; 8 bases match TRBD1. Germline lookup yields CDR1 MNHNS and CDR2 SASEGT. Unmatched junction bases numbered 11, after V lost 6 bases and J lost 8 bases. The CDR3 sequence is 15 residues long. DNA of the CDR3: TGTGCCAGCAGCGATATGACAGGGGTCCTCGAAAAACTGTTTTTT. It encodes CASSDMTGVLEKLFF.

This clonotype was recorded a few times. V gene TRBV10-3 combines with J gene TRBJ2-3; D is perhaps TRBD2 (6 bases). Deletions cut 5 bases from V and 1 base from J, with 22 bases between. Germline V gene sequence: CDR1 ENHRY, CDR2 SYGVKD. The CDR3 is 18 residues long. The CDR3 DNA follows: TGTGCCATCAGTATAGAGGAGGGTGCGGTCTTGGGCACAGATACGCAGTATTTT. It translates to CAISIEEGAVLGTDTQYF.

The chain couples TRBV6-1 to TRBJ2-1; D gene uncertain. The germline V gene has CDR1 MNHNS and CDR2 SASEGT. This CDR3 region has 15 residues. Trimming stripped 8 bases from V and 4 bases from J, with 18 bases between. CDR3 nucleotide sequence: TGTGCCAGCGGCGACCGCCGTCTCTATTACAATGAGCAGTTCTTC. Protein product: CASGDRRLYYNEQFF.